This entry features one TCR beta chain sequence. In the study's own analysis: Amplification from reference gene primers served as the basis for estimated nucleated cell counts. Data came from immunoSEQ multiplex PCR; TCRdb stores just in-frame clones and leaves some out. V, J and clone size derive from that table, while D and trimming were established from the DNA sequence. The data show a few hundred thousand clones, roughly 87% seen once. Trimming removed 1 base at V and 4 bases at J, with 14 bases between. Germline values: CDR1 SGHKS, CDR2 YYEKEE (reference sequence). This CDR3 region has 15 residues. The sample comes from a study of blood T cell repertoires in COVID-19. The participants were between about 18 and 90 years old and came from some 25 US areas.

The sequence was obtained from a woman aged 25-40 years who had recovered from COVID-19. The rearrangement joins TRBV5-5 to TRBJ1-2; a possible D gene is TRBD1 (5 bases). Sequencing was done on a sample of PBMCs or T cells enriched from blood (not recorded which). The CDR3 loop reads CASSLSAGLAYGYTF. The CDR3 nucleotides are TGTGCCAGCAGCTTGTCTGCAGGGCTTGCCTATGGCTACACCTTC.